What follows are 5 T cell receptor beta chains derived from one specimen sequenced in a study of T cells after yellow fever vaccination. Via MiXCR, TCRdb re-called the 5' RACE reads, giving one row per CDR3 protein. The repertoire holds under 100,000 distinct CDR3 sequences, roughly 5.2% seen once, with more than 40% in the top ten. This specimen consisted of CD8+ T cells sorted from PBMCs, obtained 10 days after the yellow fever booster vaccination. The source is a man younger than 30 who received the YFV17D yellow fever vaccine.

This clonotype has a count of ten or more. This chain uses TRBV27 with TRBJ2-7; D is uncertain. This CDR3 contains 13 residues. Per germline, CDR1 MNHEY and CDR2 SMNVEV (reference sequence). V was pared by 2 bases and J by 1 base, with 6 bases between. In DNA, the CDR3 is TGTGCCAGCAGTTTAGGCGAGTCCTACGAGCAGTACTTC. Encoded protein: CASSLGESYEQYF.

This rearrangement joins TRBV10-2 to TRBJ2-1, with D perhaps matching TRBD2 (7 bases). CDR3 size: 13 residues. V lost 7 bases and J 4 bases, leaving 11 bases between the germline ends. Germline V gene lookup returns CDR1 WSHSY and CDR2 SAAADI. The CDR3 here is CASKEGGYNEQFF. CDR3 coding DNA: TGCGCCAGCAAGGAGGGGGGGTACAATGAGCAGTTCTTC.

The rearrangement links TRBV27 to TRBJ1-5; 9 bases map to TRBD1. CDR3 length equals 13 residues. Germline V gene sequence: CDR1 MNHEY, CDR2 SMNVEV (reference sequence). Trimming removed 8 bases from V and 1 base from J; junction bases left unmatched: 0. The CDR3 sequence is CASGTGSNQPQHF. For the CDR3, the DNA is TGTGCCAGCGGGACAGGGAGCAATCAGCCCCAGCATTTT.

This chain connects TRBV6-6 to TRBJ1-2; 7 bases are a match to TRBD1. V lost 7 bases to trimming and J lost 7 bases; unmatched junction nucleotides: 18. From germline, CDR1 is MNHNY and CDR2 SVGAGI (reference sequence). The CDR3 consists of 16 residues. CDR3 amino acids: CASIPRENRGLFGYTF. The DNA for the CDR3 is TGTGCCAGCATTCCCCGAGAGAACAGGGGATTATTTGGCTACACCTTC.

This clonotype was picked up a small number of times. V and J are TRBV7-6 and TRBJ1-1; D may be TRBD1 (5 bases). V lost 1 base and J lost 4, with 13 bases in between. In germline, CDR1 is SGHVS, CDR2 FNYEAQ. The CDR3 is 15 amino acids. CDR3 region: CASSLGQTLSTEAFF. CDR3 DNA: TGTGCCAGCAGCTTAGGACAGACTCTCAGCACTGAAGCTTTCTTT.